The next 7 T cell receptor beta chains were all read from a single sample in a study of OX40 agonist ivuxolimab in advanced cancers. The table came from immunoSEQ multiplex PCR; TCRdb's copy has only in-frame clones and leaves some out. This table holds tens of thousands of clones, roughly nine tenths found once. Sequenced material: CD4+ or CD8+ T cells sorted from blood, taken in a trial of the OX40 agonist ivuxolimab. The receptors shown here come from an adult with an advanced solid tumor such as melanoma, head and neck, liver or kidney cancer.

The rearrangement uses TRBV19 and TRBJ2-3; 11 nucleotides agree with TRBD2. The CDR3 has 15 amino acids. Losses at the gene ends were 6 bases for V and 6 bases for J; bases not matched to a gene: 8. Germline loops: CDR1 LNHDA, CDR2 SQIVND (reference sequence). This CDR3 reads CASSHTSGSGDTQYF. The CDR3 nucleotides read TGTGCCAGTAGCCATACTAGCGGGAGTGGGGATACGCAGTATTTT. Full variable domain (outside the CDR3, taken from reference TRBV19 and TRBJ2-3): DGGITQSPKYLFRKEGQNVTLSCEQNLNHDAMYWYRQDPGQGLRLIYYSQIVNDFQKGDIAEGYSVSREKKESFPLTVTSAQKNPTAFYLCASSHTSGSGDTQYFGPGTRLTVL.

The chain carries TRBV4-1 and TRBJ1-3; D gene ambiguous. CDR1 MGHRA and CDR2 YSYEKL come from the germline V gene. The V gene lost 4 bases and the J gene lost 2 bases, with 12 bases spanning the gap. CDR3 length: 15 residues. CDR3 region: CASSPVGNPGNTIYF. The CDR3 nucleotides read TGCGCCAGCAGCCCCGTTGGCAACCCTGGAAACACCATATATTTT.

This chain uses TRBV5-4 with TRBJ1-2; unclear D gene. There are 14 residues in the CDR3. Germline V gene data show CDR1 as SGHNT and CDR2 as YYREEE (reference sequence). The V end was cut by 5 bases, the J end by 4 bases, with 15 bases between. The CDR3 DNA is TGTGCCAGCAGTCCAGGAAACTCGGGCTATGGCTACACCTTC. This sequence encodes CASSPGNSGYGYTF.

This clone was seen once. V usage is TRBV4-3 and J usage is TRBJ2-1; a weak D match, TRBD2 (6 bases). Germline V gene lookup returns CDR1 LGHNA and CDR2 YSLEER. The CDR3 runs to 15 residues. The V gene lost 3 bases and the J gene lost 6 bases, with 15 bases spanning the gap. The CDR3 loop reads CASSHRDLTLNEQFF. DNA for the CDR3: TGCGCCAGCAGCCACCGGGACTTGACCCTCAATGAGCAGTTCTTC.

The chain joins TRBV27 to TRBJ2-5; D is uncertain. Trimming shortened V by 2 bases and J by 3 bases, and 16 bases separated the two germline ends. The CDR3 has 16 amino acids. CDR1 MNHEY and CDR2 SMNVEV come from the germline V gene (reference sequence). The CDR3 nucleotides read TGTGCCAGCAGTTTAACCCCGTTTGGGAACGAAGAGACCCAGTACTTC. It codes for CASSLTPFGNEETQYF.

The rearrangement uses TRBV7-8 and TRBJ1-3, with D hard to call. The V end lost 0 bases, the J end lost 0 bases, and 6 bases lay between the germline ends. The CDR3 sequence is 15 residues long. The V gene's germline CDR1 is SGHVS and CDR2 FQNEAQ. As DNA, the CDR3 is TGTGCCAGCAGCTTAGCAGCGCTCTCTGGAAACACCATATATTTT. This codes for CASSLAALSGNTIYF. The full variable domain, in which reference TRBV7-8 and TRBJ1-3 provide the parts outside the CDR3, is GAGVSQSPRYKVAKRGQDVALRCDPISGHVSLFWYQQALGQGPEFLTYFQNEAQLDKSGLPSDRFFAERPEGSVSTLKIQRTQQEDSAVYLCASSLAALSGNTIYFGEGSWLTVV.

The rearrangement joins TRBV27 to TRBJ1-6; a possible D gene is TRBD1 (5 bases). Germline assignment: CDR1 MNHEY and CDR2 SMNVEV (reference sequence). The germline V and J ends were trimmed by 2 bases and 6 bases, with 20 bases remaining between them. CDR3 length: 18 residues. Here the CDR3 reads CASSLMSRRGLLNSPLHF. CDR3 nucleotides: TGTGCCAGCAGTTTAATGTCGCGCCGGGGGTTGCTTAATTCACCCCTCCACTTT.